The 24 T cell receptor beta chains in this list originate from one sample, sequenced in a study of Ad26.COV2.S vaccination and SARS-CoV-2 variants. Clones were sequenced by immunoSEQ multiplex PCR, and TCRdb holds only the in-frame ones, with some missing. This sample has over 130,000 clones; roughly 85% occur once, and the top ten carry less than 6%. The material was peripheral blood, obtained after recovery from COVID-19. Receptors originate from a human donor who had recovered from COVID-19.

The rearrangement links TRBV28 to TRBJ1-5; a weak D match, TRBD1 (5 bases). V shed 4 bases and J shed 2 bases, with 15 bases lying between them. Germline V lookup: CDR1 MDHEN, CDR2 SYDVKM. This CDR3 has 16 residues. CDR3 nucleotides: TGTGCCAGCAGTTACCCCGGGGGGGACGGCAATCAGCCCCAGCATTTT. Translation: CASSYPGGDGNQPQHF.

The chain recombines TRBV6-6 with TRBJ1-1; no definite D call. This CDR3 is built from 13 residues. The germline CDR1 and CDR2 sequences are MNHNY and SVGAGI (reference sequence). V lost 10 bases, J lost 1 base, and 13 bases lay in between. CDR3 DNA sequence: TGTGCCAACACTGAGCGGCAGAACACTGAAGCTTTCTTT. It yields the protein CANTERQNTEAFF.

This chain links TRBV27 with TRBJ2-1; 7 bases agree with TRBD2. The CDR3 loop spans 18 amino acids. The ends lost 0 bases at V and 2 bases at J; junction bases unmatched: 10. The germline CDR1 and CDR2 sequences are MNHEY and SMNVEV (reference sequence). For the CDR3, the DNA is TGTGCCAGCAGTTTATCCGGGAGGCTCGGTATCACCTACAATGAGCAGTTCTTC. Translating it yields CASSLSGRLGITYNEQFF.

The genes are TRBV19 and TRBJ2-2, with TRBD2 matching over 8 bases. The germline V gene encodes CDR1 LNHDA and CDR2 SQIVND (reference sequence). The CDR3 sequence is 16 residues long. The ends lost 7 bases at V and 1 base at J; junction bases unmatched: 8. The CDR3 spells CASTRGGHMNTGELFF. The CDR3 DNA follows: TGTGCCAGTACCCGCGGGGGGCACATGAACACCGGGGAGCTGTTTTTT.

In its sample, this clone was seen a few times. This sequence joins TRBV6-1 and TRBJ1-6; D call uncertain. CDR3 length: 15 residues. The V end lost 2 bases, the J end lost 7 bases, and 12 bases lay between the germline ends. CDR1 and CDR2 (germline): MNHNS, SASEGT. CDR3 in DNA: TGTGCCAGCAGTGAATGGACGGGGAGCAATTCACCCCTCCACTTT. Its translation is CASSEWTGSNSPLHF.

The CDR3 coding sequence is TGTGCCAGCAGTTCCTCTGGTACAGCGATGAACACTGAAGCTTTCTTT. Translating gives CASSSSGTAMNTEAFF. V usage is TRBV28 and J usage is TRBJ1-1; D gene uncertain. Germline V gives CDR1 MDHEN, CDR2 SYDVKM. This CDR3 contains 16 residues. Trimming took off 4 bases at V and 0 bases at J, with 15 bases between the two ends.

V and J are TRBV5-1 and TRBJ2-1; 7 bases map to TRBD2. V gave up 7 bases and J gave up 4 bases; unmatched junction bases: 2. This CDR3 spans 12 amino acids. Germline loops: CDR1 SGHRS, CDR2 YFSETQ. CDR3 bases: TGCGCCAGCGGGGGGGTTTACAATGAGCAGTTCTTC. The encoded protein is CASGGVYNEQFF.

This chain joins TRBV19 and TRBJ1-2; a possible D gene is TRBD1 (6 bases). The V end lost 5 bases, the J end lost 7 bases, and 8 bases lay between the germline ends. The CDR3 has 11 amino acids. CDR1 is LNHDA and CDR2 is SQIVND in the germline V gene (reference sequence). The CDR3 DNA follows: TGTGCCAGTAGTTGGGGGCTTGGCTACACCTTC. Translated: CASSWGLGYTF.

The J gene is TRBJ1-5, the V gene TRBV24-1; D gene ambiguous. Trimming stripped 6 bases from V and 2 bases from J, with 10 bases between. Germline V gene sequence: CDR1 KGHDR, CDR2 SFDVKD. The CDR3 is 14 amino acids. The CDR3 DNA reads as TGTGCCACCAGTAAGGGATATGGCAATCAGCCCCAGCATTTT. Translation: CATSKGYGNQPQHF.

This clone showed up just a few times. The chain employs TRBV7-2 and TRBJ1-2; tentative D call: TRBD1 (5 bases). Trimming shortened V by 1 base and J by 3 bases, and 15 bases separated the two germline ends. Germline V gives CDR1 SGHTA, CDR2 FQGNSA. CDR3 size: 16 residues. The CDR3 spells CASSLGPGTRDYGYTF. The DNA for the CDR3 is TGTGCCAGCAGCTTAGGACCTGGGACCAGAGACTATGGCTACACCTTC.

CDR3: CASRDSSNEKLFF. In DNA form, the CDR3 reads TGTGCCAGCAGAGACAGTTCTAATGAAAAACTGTTTTTT. This sequence joins TRBV28 and TRBJ1-4; tentatively, D is TRBD1 (5 bases). Germline V gene lookup returns CDR1 MDHEN and CDR2 SYDVKM. The V end lost 6 bases, the J end lost 3 bases, and 8 bases lay between the germline ends. CDR3 size: 13 residues. Full variable domain (outside the CDR3, taken from reference TRBV28 and TRBJ1-4): DVKVTQSSRYLVKRTGEKVFLECVQDMDHENMFWYRQDPGLGLRLIYFSYDVKMKEKGDIPEGYSVSREKKERFSLILESASTNQTSMYLCASRDSSNEKLFFGSGTQLSVL.

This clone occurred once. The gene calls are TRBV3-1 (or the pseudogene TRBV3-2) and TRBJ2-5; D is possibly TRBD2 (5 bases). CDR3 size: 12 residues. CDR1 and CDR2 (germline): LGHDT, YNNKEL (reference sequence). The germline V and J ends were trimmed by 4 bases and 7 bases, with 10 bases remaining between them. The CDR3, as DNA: TGTGCCAGCAGCCCGGATGGGAGGACCCAGTACTTC. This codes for CASSPDGRTQYF.

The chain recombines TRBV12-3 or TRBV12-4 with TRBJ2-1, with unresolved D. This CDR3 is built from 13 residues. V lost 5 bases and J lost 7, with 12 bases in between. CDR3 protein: CASSIWEGNEQFF. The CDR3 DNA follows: TGTGCCAGCAGTATCTGGGAAGGTAATGAGCAGTTCTTC.

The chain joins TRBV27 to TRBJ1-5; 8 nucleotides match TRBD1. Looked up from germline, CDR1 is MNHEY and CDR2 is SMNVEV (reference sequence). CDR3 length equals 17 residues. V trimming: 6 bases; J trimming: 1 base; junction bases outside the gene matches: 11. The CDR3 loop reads CASRARTGLLSNQPQHF. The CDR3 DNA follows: TGTGCCAGCAGGGCGAGGACAGGGCTATTAAGCAATCAGCCCCAGCATTTT.

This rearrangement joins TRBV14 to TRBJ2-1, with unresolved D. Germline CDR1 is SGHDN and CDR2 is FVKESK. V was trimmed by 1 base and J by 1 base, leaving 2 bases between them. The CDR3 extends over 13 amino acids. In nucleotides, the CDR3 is TGTGCCAGCAGCCAAGCTTCCTACAATGAGCAGTTCTTC. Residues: CASSQASYNEQFF.

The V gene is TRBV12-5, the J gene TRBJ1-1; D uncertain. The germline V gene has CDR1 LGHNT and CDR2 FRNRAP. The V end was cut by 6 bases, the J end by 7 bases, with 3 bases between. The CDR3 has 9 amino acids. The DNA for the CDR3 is TGTGCTAGTGGGTATGAAGCTTTCTTT. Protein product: CASGYEAFF.

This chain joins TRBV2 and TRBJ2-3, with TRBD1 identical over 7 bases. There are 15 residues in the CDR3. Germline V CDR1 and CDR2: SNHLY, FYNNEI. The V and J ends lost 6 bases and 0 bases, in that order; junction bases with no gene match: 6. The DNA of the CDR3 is TGTGCCAGCAGACGGGACAGCCCTAGCACAGATACGCAGTATTTT. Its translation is CASRRDSPSTDTQYF.

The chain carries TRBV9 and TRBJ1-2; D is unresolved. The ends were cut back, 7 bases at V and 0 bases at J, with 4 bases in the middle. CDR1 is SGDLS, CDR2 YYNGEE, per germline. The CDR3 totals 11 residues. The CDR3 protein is CASSANYGYTF. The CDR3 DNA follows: TGTGCCAGCTCGGCTAACTATGGCTACACCTTC.

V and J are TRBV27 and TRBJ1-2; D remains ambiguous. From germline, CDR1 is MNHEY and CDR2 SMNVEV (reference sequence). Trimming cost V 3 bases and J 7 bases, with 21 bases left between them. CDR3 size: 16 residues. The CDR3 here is CASSFSGVSRSFGYTF. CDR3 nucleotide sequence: TGTGCCAGCAGTTTTTCCGGTGTCAGCCGAAGCTTTGGCTACACCTTC.

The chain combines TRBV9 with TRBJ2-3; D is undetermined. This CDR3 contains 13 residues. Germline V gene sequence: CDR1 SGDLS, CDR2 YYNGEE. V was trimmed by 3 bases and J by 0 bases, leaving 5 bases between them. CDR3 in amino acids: CASSGPSTDTQYF. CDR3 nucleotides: TGTGCCAGCAGCGGCCCTAGCACAGATACGCAGTATTTT.

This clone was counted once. CDR3 coding DNA: TGCGCCAGCAGCCAAGTCAGCTACTATGGCTACACCTTC. It encodes CASSQVSYYGYTF. The J gene is TRBJ1-2, the V gene TRBV4-1; D is undetermined. The germline CDR1 and CDR2 sequences are MGHRA and YSYEKL. V gave up 1 base and J gave up 3 bases, with 6 bases separating them. The CDR3 length is 13 residues.

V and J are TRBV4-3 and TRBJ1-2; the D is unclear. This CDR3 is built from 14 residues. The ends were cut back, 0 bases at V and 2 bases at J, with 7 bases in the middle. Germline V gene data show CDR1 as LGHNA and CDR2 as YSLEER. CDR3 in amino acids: CASSQEIGNYGYTF. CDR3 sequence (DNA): TGCGCCAGCAGCCAAGAAATTGGAAACTATGGCTACACCTTC.

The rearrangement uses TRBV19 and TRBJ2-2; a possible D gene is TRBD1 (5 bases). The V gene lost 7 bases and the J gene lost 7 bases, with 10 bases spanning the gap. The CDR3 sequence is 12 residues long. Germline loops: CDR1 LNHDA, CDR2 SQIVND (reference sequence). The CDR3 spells CASKQGGGELFF. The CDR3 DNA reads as TGTGCCAGTAAGCAGGGTGGCGGGGAGCTGTTTTTT.

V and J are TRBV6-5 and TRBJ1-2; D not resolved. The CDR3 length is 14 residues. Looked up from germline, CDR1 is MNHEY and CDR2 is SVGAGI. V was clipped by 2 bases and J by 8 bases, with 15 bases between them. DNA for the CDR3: TGTGCCAGCAGTTACGACTCCCGAGGAGTCGGCTACACCTTC. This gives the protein CASSYDSRGVGYTF.